The rows below give T cell receptor beta chains drawn from one sample of a study of cytomegalovirus exposure and HLA in healthy donors. The method was immunoSEQ multiplex PCR; TCRdb's version includes in-frame clones alone and lacks a portion of them. This sample has 110,000 or so clones, with approximately 69% found just once. The sample was PBMCs. These receptors came from a man aged 30 to 45 in good health and CMV-seronegative. CDR3s leave out the opening cysteine and the closing phenylalanine or tryptophan. Where a row states a size, it is once, few, many or the class of an expanded clone; other rows omit it.

clone_size j_call v_call cdr3_aa
. TRBJ2-4 TRBV11-2 ASSPSSGTGNIQY
. TRBJ2-4 TRBV5-4 ASSFGTSGRGLLAKNIQY
. TRBJ1-4 TRBV18 ASSPGGTGATNEKLF
. TRBJ2-2 TRBV5-1 ASSDSDTGELF
. TRBJ2-1 TRBV28 ASSLAGVMNEQF
few TRBJ2-1 TRBV28 ASSFLDSNPSSYNEQF
. TRBJ2-1 TRBV27 ASSSPGLAVNNEQF
. TRBJ2-1 TRBV11-3 ASSFRTSGRATYNEQF
few TRBJ1-5 TRBV9 ASSLTGEDQPQH
. TRBJ1-1 TRBV6-5 ASKYRGRTEAF
. TRBJ1-1 TRBV6-5 ASSLDRMNTEAF
. TRBJ1-1 TRBV28 ATTTTGAGVSTEAF
. TRBJ1-1 TRBV30 AWGRDRGTEAF
. TRBJ1-1 TRBV5-6 ASSLEAGRIRGAEAF
. TRBJ1-2 TRBV27 ASSGTTTGTSAGYT
. TRBJ1-5 TRBV28 ASIQLRDRGRQPQH
. TRBJ2-7 TRBV18 ASSPTSGGEQY
. TRBJ2-1 TRBV11-3 ASSLRLAGVGYNEQF
few TRBJ1-5 TRBV19 ASQRGHQPQH
. TRBJ2-7 TRBV4-1 ASSPGKGHYEQY
. TRBJ1-3 TRBV5-4 ASSPPNGESGNTIY
. TRBJ2-3 TRBV29-1 SVRAGSPSDTQY
. TRBJ2-7 TRBV29-1 SVEDPDRRSSYEQY
. TRBJ1-1 TRBV29-1 SVAGRMNTEAF
once TRBJ1-1 TRBV27 ASSLWGGRTAF
. TRBJ1-3 TRBV6-1 ASSEVGGQFGNTIY
. TRBJ1-4 TRBV4-2 ASSLSAGRQSTNEKLF
. TRBJ2-3 TRBV4-3 ASSQRTTPTDTQY
few TRBJ1-3 TRBV9 ASSTHGTGSSGNTIY
. TRBJ1-2 TRBV19 ASSIGSDREIGGYT
. TRBJ1-2 TRBV7-8 ASSPGGQGYGYT
. TRBJ2-2 TRBV9 ASSVSVGENTGELF
. TRBJ1-3 TRBV19 ASKGDQISGNTIY
. TRBJ2-7 TRBV19 ASSPRGQGLNEQY
. TRBJ2-1 TRBV11-3 ASSPHSGGISSYNEQF
. TRBJ1-4 TRBV19 ASSIRTGGVNEKLF
once TRBJ1-1 TRBV6-6 ASERGQTEAF
. . TRBV18 ASSPAHSYEQY
. TRBJ1-2 TRBV23-1 ASSLKTGIYGYT
. TRBJ2-5 TRBV7-7 ASSLYTGTGHQETQY
few TRBJ1-3 TRBV19 ASSIGGSNSGNTIY
large TRBJ1-1 TRBV4-3 ASSQTRGLTEAF
. TRBJ1-1 TRBV28 ASSFRQGRGLNTEAF
. TRBJ1-3 TRBV7-2 ASSLGLGVLGSGNTIY